This T cell receptor (beta chain) was identified during a study of identical twins. TCRdb called the 5' RACE reads again in MiXCR, with one record for every CDR3 protein. The table lists under 300,000 distinct CDR3 sequences, about 12% of them singletons, with roughly 4% in the top ten. The ends lost 5 bases at V and 2 bases at J; junction bases unmatched: 9. This CDR3 contains 16 residues. This clonotype was detected only a few times. All of the donors were Caucasians in good health. These data are also associated with another study on yellow fever vaccine responses in identical twins.

The genes are TRBV12-3 or TRBV12-4 and TRBJ2-3, with 8 bases aligning to TRBD1. The clonotype originates from a woman younger than 35 in good health. The material sequenced was memory (CD45RO+) T cells sorted from blood. CDR3 sequence: CASSPRDRFFTDTQYF. For the CDR3, the DNA is TGTGCCAGCAGTCCCCGGGACAGGTTTTTCACAGATACGCAGTATTTT.